This T cell receptor (beta chain) was profiled in a study of T cells after yellow fever vaccination. Study summary: Where fractions had low cell numbers, libraries were prepared from them with the SMART-Seq v4 Ultra Low Input RNA kit.

This clonotype occurred many times. The antigen remains undetermined. The study, taken as a whole, reports: Among primary-vaccination clones, most reappeared after the booster, at almost 98% for CD4 and roughly 88% for CD8. There was a small share of clonotypes that showed up in both the CD4 and CD8 compartments.

Per the germline V gene, CDR1 is MDHEN and CDR2 is SYDVKM. Unmatched junction bases numbered 12, after V lost 7 bases and J lost 0 bases. The CDR3 is 17 residues long. MiXCR was run by TCRdb on the 5' RACE reads, yielding one entry per CDR3 protein. The sample lists about 250,000 distinct CDR3 sequences; roughly 4% were seen once. The chain employs TRBV28 and TRBJ1-3; 7 nucleotides line up with TRBD1. Material: PBMCs, obtained 15 days after the yellow fever booster vaccination. The sequence derives from a man aged 18 to 30 who received the YFV17D yellow fever vaccine. The CDR3 bases are TGTGCCAGCACTCCTCGGGGGGACAGAGTCTCTGGAAACACCATATATTTT. This translates into CASTPRGDRVSGNTIYF.